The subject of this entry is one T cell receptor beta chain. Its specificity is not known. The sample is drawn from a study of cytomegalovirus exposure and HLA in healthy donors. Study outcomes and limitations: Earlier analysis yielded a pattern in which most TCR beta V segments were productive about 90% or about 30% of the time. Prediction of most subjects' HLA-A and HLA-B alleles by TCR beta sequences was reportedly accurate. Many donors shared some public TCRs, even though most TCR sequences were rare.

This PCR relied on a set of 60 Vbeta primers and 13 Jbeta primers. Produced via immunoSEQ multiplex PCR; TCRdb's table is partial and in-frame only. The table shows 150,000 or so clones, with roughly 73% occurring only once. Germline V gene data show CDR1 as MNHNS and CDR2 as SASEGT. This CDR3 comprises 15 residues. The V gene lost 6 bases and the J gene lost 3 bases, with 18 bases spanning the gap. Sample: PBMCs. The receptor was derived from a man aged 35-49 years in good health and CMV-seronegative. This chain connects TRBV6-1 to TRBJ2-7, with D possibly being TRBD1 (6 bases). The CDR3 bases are TGTGCCAGCAGCACAGGGATGGCAGTGTTCTACGAGCAGTACTTC. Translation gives CASSTGMAVFYEQYF.